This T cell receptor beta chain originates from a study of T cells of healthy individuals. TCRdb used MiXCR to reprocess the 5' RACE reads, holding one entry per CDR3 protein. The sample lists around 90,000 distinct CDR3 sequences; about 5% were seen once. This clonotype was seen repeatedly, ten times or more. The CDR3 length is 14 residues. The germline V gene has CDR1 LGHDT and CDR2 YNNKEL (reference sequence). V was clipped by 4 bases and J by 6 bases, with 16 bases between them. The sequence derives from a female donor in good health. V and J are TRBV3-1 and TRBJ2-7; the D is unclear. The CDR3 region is CASSPPLKVGEQYF. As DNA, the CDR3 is TGTGCCAGCAGCCCTCCATTGAAGGTCGGCGAGCAGTACTTC.